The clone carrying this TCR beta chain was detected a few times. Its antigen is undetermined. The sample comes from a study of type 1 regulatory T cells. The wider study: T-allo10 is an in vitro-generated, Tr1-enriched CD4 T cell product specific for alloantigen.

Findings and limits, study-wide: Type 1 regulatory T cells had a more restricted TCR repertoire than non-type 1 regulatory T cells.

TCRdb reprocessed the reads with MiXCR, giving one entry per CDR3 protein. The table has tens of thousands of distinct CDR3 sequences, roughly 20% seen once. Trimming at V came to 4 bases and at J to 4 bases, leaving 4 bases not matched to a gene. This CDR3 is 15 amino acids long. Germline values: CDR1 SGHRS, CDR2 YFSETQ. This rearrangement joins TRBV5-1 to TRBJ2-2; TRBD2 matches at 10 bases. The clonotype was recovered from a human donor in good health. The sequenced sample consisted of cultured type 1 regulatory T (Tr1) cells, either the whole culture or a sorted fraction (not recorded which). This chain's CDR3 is CASSARLAGTGELFF. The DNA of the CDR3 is TGCGCCAGCAGCGCCAGACTAGCGGGCACCGGGGAGCTGTTTTTT. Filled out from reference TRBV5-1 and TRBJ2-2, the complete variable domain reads KAGVTQTPRYLIKTRGQQVTLSCSPISGHRSVSWYQQTPGQGLQFLFEYFSETQRNKGNFPGRFSGRQFSNSRSEMNVSTLELGDSALYLCASSARLAGTGELFFGEGSRLTVL.